Listed below are T cell receptor beta chains from one sample, sequenced in a study of T cells in Graves' hyperthyroidism and ophthalmopathy. TCRdb itself ran the multiplex PCR reads through MiXCR, one entry per CDR3 protein. The sample contains 500,000 to 750,000 distinct CDR3 sequences, 15% to 18% of which appear only once. Sequences were obtained from blood. Every receptor here comes from a woman in her twenties or thirties with Graves' hyperthyroidism. The CDR3 runs from the conserved cysteine through the conserved F or W. D genes are given only for firm matches. Clone size is given for some rows only: seen once, a few or many times, or a class if the clone is expanded.

NA,few,TRBV4-1,TRBJ2-1,TGCGCCAGCAGCCACGACAAAAGGATCCCTTACAATGAGCAGTTCTTC,CASSHDKRIPYNEQFF
TRBD1,few,TRBV7-9,TRBJ1-4,TGTGCCAGCAGCGCCGGGACAGCGATAACTAATGAAAAACTGTTTTTT,CASSAGTAITNEKLFF
TRBD2,many,TRBV28,TRBJ2-5,TGTGCCAGCAGTACAAGACTAGCGGCTCAAGAGACCCAGTACTTC,CASSTRLAAQETQYF
TRBD2,few,TRBV15,TRBJ2-1,TGTGCCACCAGCACGTTACTAGCGGGGAGCTCCTACAATGAGCAGTTCTTC,CATSTLLAGSSYNEQFF
TRBD1,NA,TRBV5-6,TRBJ1-4,TGTGCCAGCAGACAGACAGGGGGTCTACAAAGTAATGAAAAACTGTTTTTT,CASRQTGGLQSNEKLFF
NA,many,TRBV28,TRBJ1-6,TGTGCCAGCAGTTTACCGTCGGTGGGGCGGAACTATAATTCACCCCTCCACTTT,CASSLPSVGRNYNSPLHF
TRBD2,few,TRBV6-1,TRBJ2-1,TGTGCCAGCAACGTTTTAGCGGGAGGCCCGTACAATGAGCAGTTCTTC,CASNVLAGGPYNEQFF
NA,many,TRBV7-2,TRBJ2-7,TGTGCCAGCAGCGCCCCGGGACGCAGCTCCTACGAGCAGTACTTC,CASSAPGRSSYEQYF
NA,few,TRBV7-9,TRBJ2-1,TGTGCCAGCAGCTTAGAGGCGACAGAACAGTTCTTC,CASSLEATEQFF
NA,many,TRBV11-3,TRBJ2-7,TGTGCCAGCAGCTTGGACGGCGGGGAGGTCTACTTC,CASSLDGGEVYF
TRBD2,few,TRBV6-1,TRBJ2-1,TGTGCCAGCAGTGCTGGGACTAGACAATTCAATGAGCAGTTCTTC,CASSAGTRQFNEQFF
TRBD2,many,TRBV11-2,TRBJ2-3,TGTGCCAGCAGAGGGACTAGCGAGGATACGCAGTATTTT,CASRGTSEDTQYF
TRBD1,NA,TRBV7-8,TRBJ1-3,TGTGCCAGCAGCCCTGACAGGGGGCGCCGCTCTGGAAACACCATATATTTT,CASSPDRGRRSGNTIYF
NA,few,TRBV12-3/TRBV12-4,TRBJ1-5,TGTGCCAGCAGAGACACCGGACAAGGCAATCAGCCCCAGCATTTT,CASRDTGQGNQPQHF
TRBD2,many,TRBV18,TRBJ2-1,TGTGCCAGCTCACCATCGAGCGGGAGTGCCAATGAGCAGTTCTTC,CASSPSSGSANEQFF
NA,few,TRBV27,TRBJ2-7,TGTGCCAGCAGGGGAATGGGGGACGAGCAGTACTTC,CASRGMGDEQYF
NA,NA,TRBV7-2,TRBJ1-1,TGTGCCAGCAGCTTCGTCGCGGGGGACACTGAAGCTTTCTTT,CASSFVAGDTEAFF